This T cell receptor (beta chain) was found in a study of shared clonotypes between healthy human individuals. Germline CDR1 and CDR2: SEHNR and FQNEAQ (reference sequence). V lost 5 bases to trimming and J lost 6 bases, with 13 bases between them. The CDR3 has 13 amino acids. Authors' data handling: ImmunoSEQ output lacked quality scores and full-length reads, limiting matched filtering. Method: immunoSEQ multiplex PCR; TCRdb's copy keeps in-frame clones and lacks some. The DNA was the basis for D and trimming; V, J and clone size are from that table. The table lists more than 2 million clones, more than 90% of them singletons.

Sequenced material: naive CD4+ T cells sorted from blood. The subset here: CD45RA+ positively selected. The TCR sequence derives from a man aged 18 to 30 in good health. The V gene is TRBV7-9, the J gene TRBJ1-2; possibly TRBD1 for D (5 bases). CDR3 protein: CASSPQAPNGYTF. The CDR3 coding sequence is TGTGCCAGCAGCCCACAGGCCCCAAATGGCTACACCTTC.